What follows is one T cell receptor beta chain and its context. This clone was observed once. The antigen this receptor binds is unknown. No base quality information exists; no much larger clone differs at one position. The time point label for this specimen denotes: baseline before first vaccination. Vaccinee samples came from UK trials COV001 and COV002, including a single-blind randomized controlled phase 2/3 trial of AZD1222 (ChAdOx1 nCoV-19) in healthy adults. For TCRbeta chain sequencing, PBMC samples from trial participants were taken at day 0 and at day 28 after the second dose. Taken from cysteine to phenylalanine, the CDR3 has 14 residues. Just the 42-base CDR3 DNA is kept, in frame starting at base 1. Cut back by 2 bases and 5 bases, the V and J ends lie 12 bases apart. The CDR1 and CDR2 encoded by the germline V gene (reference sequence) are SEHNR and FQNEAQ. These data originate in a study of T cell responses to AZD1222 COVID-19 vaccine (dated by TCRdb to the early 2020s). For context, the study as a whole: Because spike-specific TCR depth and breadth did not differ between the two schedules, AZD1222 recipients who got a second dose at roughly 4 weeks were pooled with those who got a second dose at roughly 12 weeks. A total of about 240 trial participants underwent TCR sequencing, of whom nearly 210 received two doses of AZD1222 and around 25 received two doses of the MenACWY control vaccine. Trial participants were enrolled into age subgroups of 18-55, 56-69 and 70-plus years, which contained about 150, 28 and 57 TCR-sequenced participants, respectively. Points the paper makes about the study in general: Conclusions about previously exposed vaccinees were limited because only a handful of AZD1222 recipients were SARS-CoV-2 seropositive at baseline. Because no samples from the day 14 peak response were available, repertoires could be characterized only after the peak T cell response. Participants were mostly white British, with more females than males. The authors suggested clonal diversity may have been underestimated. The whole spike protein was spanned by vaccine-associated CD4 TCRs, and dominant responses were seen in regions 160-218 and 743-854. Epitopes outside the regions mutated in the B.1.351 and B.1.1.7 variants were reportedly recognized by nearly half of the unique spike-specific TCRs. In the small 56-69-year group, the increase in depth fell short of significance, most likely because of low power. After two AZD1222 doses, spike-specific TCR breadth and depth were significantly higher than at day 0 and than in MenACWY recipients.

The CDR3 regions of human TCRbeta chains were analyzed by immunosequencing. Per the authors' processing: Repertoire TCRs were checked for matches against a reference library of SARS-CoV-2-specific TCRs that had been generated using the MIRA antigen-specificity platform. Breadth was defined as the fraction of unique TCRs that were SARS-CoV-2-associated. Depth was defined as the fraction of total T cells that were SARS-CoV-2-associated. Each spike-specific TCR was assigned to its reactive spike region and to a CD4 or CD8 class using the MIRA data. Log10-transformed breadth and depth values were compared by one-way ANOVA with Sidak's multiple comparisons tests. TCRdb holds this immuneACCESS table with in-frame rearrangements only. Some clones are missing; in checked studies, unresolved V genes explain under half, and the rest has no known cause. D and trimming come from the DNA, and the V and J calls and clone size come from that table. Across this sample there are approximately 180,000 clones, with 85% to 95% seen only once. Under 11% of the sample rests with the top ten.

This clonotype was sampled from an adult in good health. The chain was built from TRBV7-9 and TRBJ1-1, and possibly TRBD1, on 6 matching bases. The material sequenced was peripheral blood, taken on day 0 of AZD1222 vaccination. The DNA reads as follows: TGTGCCAGCAGCTTATACCAGGGGAGGACTGAAGCTTTCTTT. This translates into CASSLYQGRTEAFF.